The 23 T cell receptor beta chains below all came from one sample that was sequenced in a study of siplizumab effects on memory and regulatory T cells (dated by TCRdb to the late 2010s). Library prep was done by the immunoSEQ multiplex PCR assay. TCRdb re-hosts the immuneACCESS table, in-frame sequences only. Its copies lack some clones; in the studies checked, an unresolved V gene accounts for under half of them, and the cause for the rest is not known. The sample table lists approximately 94,000 clones, 75% to 95% of them with a count of one. 0.15% of the sample belongs to the ten largest clones. Material for sequencing was CD4+ T cells sorted from blood. Source of these receptors: a human donor in good health.

There are a few counts of this clone. The rearrangement joins TRBV2 to TRBJ1-5; the D gene is possibly TRBD1 (5 bases). V lost 6 bases and J 2 bases, leaving 5 bases between the germline ends. The CDR3 loop spans 12 amino acids. The germline gives CDR1 SNHLY, CDR2 FYNNEI. The DNA of the CDR3 is TGTGCCAGCAGGGGGCGCAATCAGCCCCAGCATTTT. Translated: CASRGRNQPQHF.

The gene calls are TRBV7-9 and TRBJ1-1; a weak D match, TRBD1 (6 bases). V lost 5 bases and J 1 base, leaving 11 bases between the germline ends. This CDR3 contains 14 residues. Germline lookup yields CDR1 SEHNR and CDR2 FQNEAQ (reference sequence). CDR3 sequence (DNA): TGTGCCAGCAGCCCAGGGACACCGAACACTGAAGCTTTCTTT. Amino acids: CASSPGTPNTEAFF. Full variable domain (rest looked up from reference TRBV7-9 and TRBJ1-1): DTGVSQNPRHKITKRGQNVTFRCDPISEHNRLYWYRQTLGQGPEFLTYFQNEAQLEKSRLLSDRFSAERPKGSFSTLEIQRTEQGDSAMYLCASSPGTPNTEAFFGQGTRLTVV.

This clone occurred once. The V and J genes are TRBV4-3 and TRBJ2-7, with 7 bases matching TRBD2. Germline CDR1 and CDR2: LGHNA and YSLEER. CDR3 length: 15 amino acids. Trimming cost V 1 base and J 5 bases; bases outside gene matches: 8. The CDR3 coding sequence is TGCGCCAGCAGCCAAGCCACCGGGGGGAGGAACGAGCAGTACTTC. It yields the protein CASSQATGGRNEQYF.

The V call is TRBV10-3, the J call TRBJ2-5; D is possibly TRBD2 (6 bases). The V end lost 4 bases, the J end lost 0 bases, and 15 bases lay between the germline ends. CDR3 length: 16 amino acids. Germline V gene data show CDR1 as ENHRY and CDR2 as SYGVKD. This chain's CDR3 is CAISGSVTGDQETQYF. CDR3 DNA: TGTGCCATCAGTGGCTCCGTGACGGGGGACCAAGAGACCCAGTACTTC.

The chain has TRBV6-5 and TRBJ2-3, with 8 positions matching TRBD1. The V and J ends lost 2 bases and 5 bases, in that order; junction bases with no gene match: 6. The CDR3 spans 15 residues. In germline, CDR1 is MNHEY, CDR2 SVGAGI. The CDR3 sequence: CASSYGPTGVDTQYF. In DNA form, the CDR3 reads TGTGCCAGCAGTTACGGGCCGACAGGGGTAGATACGCAGTATTTT.

This chain connects TRBV12-5 to TRBJ1-5, with D possibly TRBD1 on 6 matching bases. The CDR3 totals 13 residues. Germline V gene sequence: CDR1 LGHNT, CDR2 FRNRAP. The V end lost 2 bases, the J end lost 8 bases, and 10 bases lay between the germline ends. This CDR3 reads CASGLKGGEPQHF. For the CDR3, the DNA is TGTGCTAGTGGTTTGAAGGGGGGAGAGCCCCAGCATTTT.

The chain links TRBV6-5 to TRBJ1-5, with 7 bases matching TRBD1. With V trimmed by 5 bases and J by 4 bases, 5 bases remained unmatched. CDR3 length: 14 residues. The germline CDR1 and CDR2 sequences are MNHEY and SVGAGI. CDR3 nucleotides: TGTGCCAGCAGTCTAGGGGGCCCGAATCAGCCCCAGCATTTT. Translating it yields CASSLGGPNQPQHF.

The chain joins TRBV18 to TRBJ2-3; 7 nucleotides match TRBD1. The CDR3 runs 15 residues. Germline V CDR1 and CDR2: KGHSH, LQKENI. Trimming took 4 bases from V and 4 from J; bases not matched to a gene: 8. CDR3 nucleotide sequence: TGTGCCAGCTCACTGGGCAGGGGGAGTGCAGATACGCAGTATTTT. Translation gives CASSLGRGSADTQYF.

The chain is built from TRBV7-2 and TRBJ2-2; D might be TRBD2 (6 bases). The V and J ends lost 2 bases and 0 bases respectively, with 7 bases between them. Germline V gene data show CDR1 as SGHTA and CDR2 as FQGNSA. The CDR3 covers 15 residues. CDR3 sequence reads: CASSLPGANTGELFF. The DNA for the CDR3 is TGTGCCAGCAGCTTACCGGGGGCGAACACCGGGGAGCTGTTTTTT.

The chain is built from TRBV6-6 and TRBJ1-5; TRBD1 agrees at 7 bases. There are 14 residues in the CDR3. Per germline, CDR1 MNHNY and CDR2 SVGAGI (reference sequence). Germline trimming cut 9 bases from V and 0 bases from J; bases unmatched to any gene: 5. CDR3 residues: CASGQANSNQPQHF. The CDR3 DNA is TGTGCCAGTGGACAGGCAAATAGCAATCAGCCCCAGCATTTT.

CDR3 sequence (DNA): TGTGCCAGCAGTGCCCCGTTGGCTGAAGCTTTCTTT. This sequence encodes CASSAPLAEAFF. J is TRBJ1-1 and V is TRBV27, with D unresolved. Trimming took 5 bases from V and 6 from J, leaving 10 bases between them. Germline-derived CDR1 and CDR2 are MNHEY and SMNVEV (reference sequence). The CDR3 length is 12 residues.

The rearrangement links TRBV28 to TRBJ1-1; possible D gene TRBD1, 6 bases. V lost 8 bases and J 5 bases, leaving 21 bases between the germline ends. CDR3 length: 15 residues. CDR1 and CDR2 (germline): MDHEN, SYDVKM. The CDR3 DNA reads TGTGCCAGCCAACTACCACAGGGCCTCACGACTGAAGCTTTCTTT. Its translation is CASQLPQGLTTEAFF.

V gene TRBV6-5 combines with J gene TRBJ1-1; a weak D match, TRBD1 (6 bases). Germline-derived CDR1 and CDR2 are MNHEY and SVGAGI. The ends were cut back, 4 bases at V and 4 bases at J, with 19 bases in the middle. There are 16 residues in the CDR3. The DNA of the CDR3 is TGTGCCAGCAGTTGGGCCCCCAGGGGACCGATCACTGAAGCTTTCTTT. Its translation: CASSWAPRGPITEAFF.

This chain links TRBV6-5 with TRBJ1-1, with D hard to call. Trimming removed 4 bases from V and 1 base from J, with 13 bases in between. Germline V gene lookup returns CDR1 MNHEY and CDR2 SVGAGI. This CDR3 region has 15 residues. DNA of the CDR3: TGTGCCAGCAGTTTTTACCTACAGAGGAACACTGAAGCTTTCTTT. Translated: CASSFYLQRNTEAFF.

This chain connects TRBV7-9 to TRBJ2-3; 8 positions agree with TRBD2. Germline CDR1 and CDR2: SEHNR and FQNEAQ (reference sequence). V was pared by 4 bases and J by 2 bases, with 14 bases of the junction left unmatched. The CDR3 loop spans 18 amino acids. CDR3 residues: CASSSGLAIIINTDTQYF. CDR3 DNA: TGTGCCAGCAGCTCCGGACTAGCAATCATTATTAACACAGATACGCAGTATTTT.

This CDR3 is CASSRGGVSTDTQYF. CDR3 nucleotides: TGTGCCAGCAGCCGCGGAGGGGTAAGCACAGATACGCAGTATTTT. V is TRBV5-5 and J is TRBJ2-3; tentative D call: TRBD2 (6 bases). Trimming stripped 4 bases from V and 0 bases from J, with 12 bases between. The CDR3 runs 15 residues. Looked up from germline, CDR1 is SGHKS and CDR2 is YYEKEE (reference sequence).

The gene calls are TRBV18 and TRBJ1-2; TRBD1 is a possible D gene (6 bases). The CDR3 consists of 16 residues. Looked up from germline, CDR1 is KGHSH and CDR2 is LQKENI. V was cut by 0 bases and J by 3 bases, with 14 bases left in between. The CDR3 loop is CASSPPLTTGYYGYTF. CDR3 in DNA: TGTGCCAGCTCACCACCCCTCACGACAGGTTACTATGGCTACACCTTC.

The DNA for the CDR3 is TGCGCCAGCAGCTTGGCTCTCGTAGTACGGGGGAACACTGAAGCTTTCTTT. It is translated as CASSLALVVRGNTEAFF. The rearrangement joins TRBV5-1 to TRBJ1-1; the D is unclear. This CDR3 is built from 17 residues. Trimming left V 0 bases short and J 1 base short, with 16 bases between. Looked up from germline, CDR1 is SGHRS and CDR2 is YFSETQ.

This clone was detected once. The chain employs TRBV5-4 and TRBJ2-2; 7 bases map to TRBD2. CDR1 and CDR2 (germline): SGHNT, YYREEE (reference sequence). V trimming: 5 bases; J trimming: 2 bases; junction bases outside the gene matches: 9. This CDR3 region has 16 residues. CDR3 bases: TGTGCCAGCAGTCCTCGCGGGGGTTCTAACACCGGGGAGCTGTTTTTT. Translated, it gives CASSPRGGSNTGELFF.

This chain uses TRBV21-1 with TRBJ1-5; the D segment call TRBD1 is taken from the table without a DNA check. TRBV21-1 has pseudogene status. The length of the CDR3 is 14 residues. DNA of the CDR3: TGTGCCAGCAGCAAAGACAGACACAATCAGCCCCAGCATTTT. This gives the protein CASSKDRHNQPQHF.

A single count supports this clone. V and J are TRBV27 and TRBJ2-1; the match to TRBD2 covers 7 bases. Germline CDR1 and CDR2: MNHEY and SMNVEV (reference sequence). CDR3 size: 15 residues. The V and J ends lost 4 bases and 5 bases, in that order; junction bases with no gene match: 8. DNA of the CDR3: TGTGCCAGCAGTTCACCTAGCCGGGGGGACAATGAGCAGTTCTTC. This sequence encodes CASSSPSRGDNEQFF.

V is TRBV25-1 and J is TRBJ2-7; 9 bases match TRBD1. The trim removed 6 bases at V and 7 bases at J, leaving 13 bases unmatched. CDR3 size: 15 residues. Germline CDR1 and CDR2: MGHDK and SYGVNS. The CDR3 reads CASSLPVGQGGEQYF. For the CDR3, the DNA is TGTGCCAGCAGCCTCCCGGTGGGACAGGGAGGGGAGCAGTACTTC.

The J gene is TRBJ1-4, the V gene TRBV19; possibly TRBD1 for D (6 bases). V was shortened by 5 bases and J by 8 bases, with 18 bases between the two germline ends. Germline lookup yields CDR1 LNHDA and CDR2 SQIVND (reference sequence). This CDR3 has 15 amino acids. The CDR3 sequence: CASSETQGSGEKLFF. CDR3 sequence (DNA): TGTGCCAGTAGTGAAACACAGGGATCGGGCGAAAAACTGTTTTTT.